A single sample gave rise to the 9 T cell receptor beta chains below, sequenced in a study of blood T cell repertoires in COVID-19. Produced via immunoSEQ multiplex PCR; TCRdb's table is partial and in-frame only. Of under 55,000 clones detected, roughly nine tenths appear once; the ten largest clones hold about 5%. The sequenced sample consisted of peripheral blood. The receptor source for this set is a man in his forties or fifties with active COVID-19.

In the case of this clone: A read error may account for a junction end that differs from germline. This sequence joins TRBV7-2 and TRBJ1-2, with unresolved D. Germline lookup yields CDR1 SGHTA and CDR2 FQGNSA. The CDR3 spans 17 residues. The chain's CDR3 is CANSASGGLSMGDGYTF. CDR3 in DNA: TGTGCCAACAGCGCAAGCGGCGGTCTCTCTATGGGCGATGGCTACACCTTC.

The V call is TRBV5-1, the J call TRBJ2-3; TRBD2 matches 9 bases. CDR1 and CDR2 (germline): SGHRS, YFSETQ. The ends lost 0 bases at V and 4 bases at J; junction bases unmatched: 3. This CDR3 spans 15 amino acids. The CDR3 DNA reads TGCGCCAGCAGCTTGGATGTAGCGGGAGCAGATACGCAGTATTTT. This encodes CASSLDVAGADTQYF.

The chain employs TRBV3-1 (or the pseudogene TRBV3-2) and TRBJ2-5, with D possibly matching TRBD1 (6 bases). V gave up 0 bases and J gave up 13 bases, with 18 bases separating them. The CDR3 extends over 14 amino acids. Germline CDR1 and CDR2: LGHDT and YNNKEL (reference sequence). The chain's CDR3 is CASSQEGPQGRRYF. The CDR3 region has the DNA TGTGCCAGCAGCCAAGAAGGGCCCCAGGGGAGAAGGTACTTC.

CDR3 DNA sequence: TGTGCCAGCAGCGCCCGGGGAGAAGGGGCCAACGTCCTGACTTTC. This gives the protein CASSARGEGANVLTF. The chain uses TRBV11-3 and TRBJ2-6; weak D call: TRBD2 (5 bases). Trimming shortened V by 5 bases and J by 4 bases, and 12 bases separated the two germline ends. The CDR3 totals 15 residues. Germline assignment: CDR1 SGHNT and CDR2 YENEEA.

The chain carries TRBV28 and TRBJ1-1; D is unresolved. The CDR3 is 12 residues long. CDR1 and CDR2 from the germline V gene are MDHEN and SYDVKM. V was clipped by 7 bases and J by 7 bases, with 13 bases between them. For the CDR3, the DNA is TGTGCCAGCAACTCCGGGAGAATTGAAGCTTTCTTT. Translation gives CASNSGRIEAFF.

In DNA, the CDR3 is TGCGCCAGCAGCTACCCGGGACAGATTAATGAAAAACTGTTTTTT. It yields the protein CASSYPGQINEKLFF. The chain couples TRBV5-1 to TRBJ1-4; the match to TRBD1 covers 7 bases. Trimming took 3 bases from V and 4 from J; bases not matched to a gene: 6. Germline V lookup: CDR1 SGHRS, CDR2 YFSETQ. The length of the CDR3 is 15 residues.

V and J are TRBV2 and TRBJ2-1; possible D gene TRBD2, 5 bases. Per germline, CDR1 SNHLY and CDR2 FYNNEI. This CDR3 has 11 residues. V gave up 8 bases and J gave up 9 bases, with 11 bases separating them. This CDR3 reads CASLEESEQFF. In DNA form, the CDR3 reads TGTGCCAGCTTGGAGGAAAGTGAGCAGTTCTTC.

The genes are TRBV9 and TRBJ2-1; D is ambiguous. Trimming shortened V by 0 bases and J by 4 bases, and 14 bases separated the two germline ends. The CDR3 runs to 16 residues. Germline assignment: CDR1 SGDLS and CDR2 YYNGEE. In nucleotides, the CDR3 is TGTGCCAGCAGCGTAGCGACGCAGGCCCTTTACAATGAGCAGTTCTTC. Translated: CASSVATQALYNEQFF.

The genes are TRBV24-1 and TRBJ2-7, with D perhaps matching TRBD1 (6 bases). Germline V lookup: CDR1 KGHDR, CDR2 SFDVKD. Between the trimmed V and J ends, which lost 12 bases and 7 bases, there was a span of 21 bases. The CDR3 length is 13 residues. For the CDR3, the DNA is TGTGCCGCTACCCTAGGGGGTACTAGGGAGCAGTACTTC. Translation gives CAATLGGTREQYF.